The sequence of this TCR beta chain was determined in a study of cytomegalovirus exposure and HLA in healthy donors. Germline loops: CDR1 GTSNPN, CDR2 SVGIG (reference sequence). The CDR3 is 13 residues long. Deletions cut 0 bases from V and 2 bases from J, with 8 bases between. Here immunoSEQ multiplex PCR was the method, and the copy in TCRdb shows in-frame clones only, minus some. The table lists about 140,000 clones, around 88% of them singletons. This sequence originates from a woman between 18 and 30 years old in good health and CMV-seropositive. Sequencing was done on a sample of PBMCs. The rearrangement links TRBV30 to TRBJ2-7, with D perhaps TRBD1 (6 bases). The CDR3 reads CAWSVSGAYEQYF. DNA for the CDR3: TGTGCCTGGAGTGTATCAGGGGCCTACGAGCAGTACTTC.